These T cell receptor beta chains were read from a single sample in a study of control samples from healthy donors and cancer patients. Method: immunoSEQ multiplex PCR; TCRdb's copy keeps in-frame clones and lacks some. The sample consists of 50,000 to 75,000 clones, 85% of them appearing once. The sequenced sample was blood. The receptors derive from a man aged 40-55 years in good health. CDR3s leave out the opening cysteine and the closing phenylalanine or tryptophan.

v_call cdr3_aa
TRBV9 ASSVGVGTGVNEKLF
TRBV6-5 ASSYRGTDTQY
TRBV9 ASSVSGTPFLEQY
TRBV27 ASSSLGQPQH
TRBV5-1 ASSFRTGGQETQY
TRBV24-1 ATSERTGYGQPQH
TRBV9 ASSVDQGPSKTDTQY
TRBV13 ASSLGHSERRF
TRBV7-2 ASSDRYEQY
TRBV30 AWSIAGVGETQY
TRBV2 ASRNGLAGAGRETQY
TRBV6-1 ASSEGTFSYGYT
TRBV4-1 ASRPVQGGNQPQH
TRBV12-3/TRBV12-4 ASALGQGDGYT
TRBV27 ASRTLDLEEKLF
TRBV9 ASSATSSRAGTEAF
TRBV6-6 ASSRTLFDSSIGEAF
TRBV7-9 ASSPVTGLFTEAF
TRBV19 ASGQGLLKGYT
TRBV19 ASATGGYGYT
TRBV11-3 ASSHTSYYGYT
TRBV7-8 ASSQDTPGANYGYT
TRBV11-2 ASSLPDAGRGYT
TRBV9 ASSPSDRGLTNEKLF
TRBV19 ASTRTVNTEAF
TRBV7-2 ASSKDTGGYT
TRBV7-8 ASSSAGTAYNEQF
TRBV19 ASSNNRGNTEAF
TRBV5-6 ASSLTAGGRETQY
TRBV5-1 ASSLVTETQY
TRBV5-6 ASSLGSGTGFGETQY
TRBV27 ASSPDRGRTEAF
TRBV2 ASSEQGVDYGYT
TRBV6-2/TRBV6-3 ASSPKSRGEAF
TRBV9 ASSGGLGIYNEQF
TRBV2 ASSEPGQNYGYT
TRBV6-5 ASRTLTLIGETQY
TRBV5-4 ASSLAGRSLNTGELF
TRBV28 ASSFEVGETQY
TRBV19 ASSIDSGSYEQY
TRBV19 ASTLAGFKF
TRBV7-9 ASNLYLGQAEYNEQF
TRBV11-2 ASSLGGHTIY
TRBV7-3 ASSSQEGAGTEAF
TRBV24-1 ATSDSPSSYNEQF
TRBV7-6 ASSLEGWGQGYEQY
TRBV4-3 ASSQGTGKGGAEGLF
TRBV19 ASREALRSYNEQF
TRBV19 ASSIERGSSNTEAF
TRBV10-3 AISAGLRGSYEQY
TRBV4-3 ASSLGQGALNTEAF
TRBV6-2/TRBV6-3 ASSIRDGPSPLH
TRBV7-3 ASSPRYRGYGSPLH
TRBV25-1 ASSGFGGDTTTNEKLF